The clone carrying this T cell receptor (beta chain) was seen only a few times. Its antigen is as yet unknown. Sequenced by immunoSEQ multiplex PCR; TCRdb stores in-frame clones only, minus some. Of 800 to 1,100 clones in the sample, 20% to 25% are singletons; the top ten hold 13% to 15%. V lost 0 bases to trimming and J lost 5 bases; unmatched junction nucleotides: 10. Germline CDR1 reads GTSNPN; CDR2 reads SVGIG (reference sequence). This CDR3 region has 16 residues. The sample comes from a study of T cells in localized non-small cell lung cancer. General study results and limits: A single tumor region was sequenced, leaving heterogeneity possible. Turning up in adjacent lung were a median roughly 50 of the top 100 tumor clones.

V is TRBV30 and J is TRBJ2-1; 7 bases fit TRBD1. This specimen was normal lung tissue next to the tumor, taken before any cancer treatment. The sequence was collected from a woman aged 40-69 years with stage I lung adenocarcinoma. CDR3 DNA: TGTGCCTGGAGTGTACTAGGGACAGCTTGGAACAATGAGCAGTTCTTC. Its translation is CAWSVLGTAWNNEQFF.